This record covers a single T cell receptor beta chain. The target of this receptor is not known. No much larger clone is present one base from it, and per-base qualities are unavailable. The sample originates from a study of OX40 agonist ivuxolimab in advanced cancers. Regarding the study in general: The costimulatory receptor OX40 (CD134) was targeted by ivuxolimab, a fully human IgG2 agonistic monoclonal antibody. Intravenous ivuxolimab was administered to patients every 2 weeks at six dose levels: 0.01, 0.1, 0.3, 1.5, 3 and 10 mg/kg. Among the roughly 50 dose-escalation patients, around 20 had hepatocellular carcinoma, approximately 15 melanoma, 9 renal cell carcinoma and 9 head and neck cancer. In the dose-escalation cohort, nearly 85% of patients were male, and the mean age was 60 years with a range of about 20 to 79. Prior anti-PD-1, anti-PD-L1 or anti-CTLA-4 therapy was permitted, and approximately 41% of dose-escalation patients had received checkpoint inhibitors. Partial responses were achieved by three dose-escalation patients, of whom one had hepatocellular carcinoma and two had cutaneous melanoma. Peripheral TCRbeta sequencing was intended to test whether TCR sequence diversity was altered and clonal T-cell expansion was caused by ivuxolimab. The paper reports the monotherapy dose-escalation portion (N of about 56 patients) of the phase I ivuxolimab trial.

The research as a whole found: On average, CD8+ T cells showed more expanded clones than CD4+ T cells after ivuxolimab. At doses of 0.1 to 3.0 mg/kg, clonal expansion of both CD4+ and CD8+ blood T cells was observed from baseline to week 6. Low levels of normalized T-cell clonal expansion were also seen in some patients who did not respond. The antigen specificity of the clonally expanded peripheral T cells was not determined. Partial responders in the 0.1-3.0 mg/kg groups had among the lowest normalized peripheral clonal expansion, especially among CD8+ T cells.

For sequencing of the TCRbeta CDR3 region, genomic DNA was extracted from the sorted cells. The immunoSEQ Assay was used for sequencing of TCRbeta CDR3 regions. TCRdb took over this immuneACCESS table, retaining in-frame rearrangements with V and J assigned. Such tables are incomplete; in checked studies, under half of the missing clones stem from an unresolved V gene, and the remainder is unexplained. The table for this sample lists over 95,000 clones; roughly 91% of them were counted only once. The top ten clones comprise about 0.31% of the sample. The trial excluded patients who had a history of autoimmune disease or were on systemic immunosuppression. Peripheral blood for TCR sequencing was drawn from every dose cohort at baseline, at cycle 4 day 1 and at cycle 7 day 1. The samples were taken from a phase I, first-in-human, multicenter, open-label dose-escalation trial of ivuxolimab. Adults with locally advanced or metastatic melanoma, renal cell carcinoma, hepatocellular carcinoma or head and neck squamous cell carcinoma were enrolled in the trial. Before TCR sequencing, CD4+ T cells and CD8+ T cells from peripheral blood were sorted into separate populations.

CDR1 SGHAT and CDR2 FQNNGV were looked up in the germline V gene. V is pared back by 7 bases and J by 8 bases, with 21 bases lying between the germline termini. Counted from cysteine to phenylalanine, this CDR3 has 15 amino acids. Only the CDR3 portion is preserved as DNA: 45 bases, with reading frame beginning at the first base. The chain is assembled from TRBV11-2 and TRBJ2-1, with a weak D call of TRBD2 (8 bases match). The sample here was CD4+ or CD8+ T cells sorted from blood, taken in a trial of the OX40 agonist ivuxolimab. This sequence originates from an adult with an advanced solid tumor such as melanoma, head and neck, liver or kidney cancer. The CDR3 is CASNVGGGRSYEQFF. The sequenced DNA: TGTGCCAGCAATGTAGGGGGCGGGAGGTCGTATGAGCAGTTCTTC.